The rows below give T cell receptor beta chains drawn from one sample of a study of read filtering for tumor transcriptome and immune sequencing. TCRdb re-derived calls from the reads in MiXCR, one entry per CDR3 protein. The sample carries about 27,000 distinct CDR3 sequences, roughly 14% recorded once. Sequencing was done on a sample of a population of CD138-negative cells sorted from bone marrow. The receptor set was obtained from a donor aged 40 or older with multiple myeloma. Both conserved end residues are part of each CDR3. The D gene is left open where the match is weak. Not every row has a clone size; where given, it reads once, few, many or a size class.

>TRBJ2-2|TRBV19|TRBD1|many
TGTGCCAGTAGCGTACAGGGGACCCCCGGGGAGCTGTTTTTT
CASSVQGTPGELFF
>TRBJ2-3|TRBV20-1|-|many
TGCAGTGCTCTCCAGATTTCAGATACGCAGTGTTTT
CSALQISDTQCF
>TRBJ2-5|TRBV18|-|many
TGTGCCAGCTCACCACAGTTCACGAAAGAGACCCAGTACTTC
CASSPQFTKETQYF
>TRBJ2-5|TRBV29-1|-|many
TGCAGCACGGACCAAGAGACCCAGTACTTC
CSTDQETQYF
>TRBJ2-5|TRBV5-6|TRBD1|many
TGTGCCAGCAGCTTCTTACAGGGGAACCGAGAGACCCAGTACTTC
CASSFLQGNRETQYF
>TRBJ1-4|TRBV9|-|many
TGTGCCAGCAGCGGACGGGGAGCCGAAGAAAAACTGTTTTTT
CASSGRGAEEKLFF
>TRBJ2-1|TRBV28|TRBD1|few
TGTGCCAGCAGTTTATTAGGACAGGGCGTTTCCGATGAGCAGTTCTTC
CASSLLGQGVSDEQFF
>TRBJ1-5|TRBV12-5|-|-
TGTGTTAGTGGTGGGGCCGGTACGGAGCCCCGGCATTTT
CVSGGAGTEPRHF
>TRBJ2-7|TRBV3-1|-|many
TGTGCCAGCAGCCAAGATGAATTGGCCGAGCAGTACTTC
CASSQDELAEQYF
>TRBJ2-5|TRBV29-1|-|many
TGCAGCGTACAGGGTGTCAAAGAGACCCAGTACTTC
CSVQGVKETQYF
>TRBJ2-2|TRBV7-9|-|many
TGTGCCAGCGACTACGGCGTTGACACCGGGGAGCTGTTTTTT
CASDYGVDTGELFF
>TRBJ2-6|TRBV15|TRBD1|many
TGTGCCACCAGCAGAGAGGGGACAGGGCTCTCTGGGGCCAACGTCCTGACTTTC
CATSREGTGLSGANVLTF
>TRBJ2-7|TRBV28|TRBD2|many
TGTGCCAGCAGTTTATACGCGGGAGTTGAGCAGTACTTC
CASSLYAGVEQYF
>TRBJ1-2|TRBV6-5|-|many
TGTGCCAGCAGTTACTCGTGGCACAGGACGGGGTATGGCTACACCTTC
CASSYSWHRTGYGYTF
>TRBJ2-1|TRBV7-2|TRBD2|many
TGTGCCAGCAGCTTAACGTCTAGCGGGATTTACAATGAGCAGTTCTTC
CASSLTSSGIYNEQFF
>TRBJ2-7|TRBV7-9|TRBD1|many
TGTGCCAGCAGCGTGGGACAGGGCTACGAGCAGTACTTC
CASSVGQGYEQYF
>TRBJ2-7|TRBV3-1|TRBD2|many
TGTGCCAGCAGCCAAGGAGGACTTAGCGGGTACTCCTACGAGCAGTACTTC
CASSQGGLSGYSYEQYF
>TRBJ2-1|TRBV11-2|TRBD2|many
TGTGCCAGCAGCCTATCTCCCCTTAGCGGGACCGCGTACAATGAGCAGTTCTTC
CASSLSPLSGTAYNEQFF
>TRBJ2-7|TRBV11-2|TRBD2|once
TGTGCCAGCGGGTTATGTAGCGGGAACTACGAGCAGTACTTC
CASGLCSGNYEQYF
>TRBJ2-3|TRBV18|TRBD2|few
TGTGCCAGCTCACCTGGGACTAGCGGGAGGTCAGATGCGCAGTATTTT
CASSPGTSGRSDAQYF
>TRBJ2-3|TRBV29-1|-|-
TGCAGCGTCACCGACCTAGTGGGTAACACAGATACGCAGTACTTT
CSVTDLVGNTDTQYF
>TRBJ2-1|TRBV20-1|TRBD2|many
TGCAGTGGTGCAGCGGGAGTTTCCTACAATGAGCAGTTCTTC
CSGAAGVSYNEQFF
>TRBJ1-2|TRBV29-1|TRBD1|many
TGCAGCGTTGCCGTCCCAGGGGGCGTCATATATGGCTACACCTTC
CSVAVPGGVIYGYTF
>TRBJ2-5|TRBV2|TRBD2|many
TGTGCCAGCAGTGAATGGGAGGGAGTGGAGACCCAGTACTTC
CASSEWEGVETQYF
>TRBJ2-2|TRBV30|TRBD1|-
TGTGCCTGGAGTGTACAGGGGACCGTGACCGGGGAGCTGCTTTTC
CAWSVQGTVTGELLF
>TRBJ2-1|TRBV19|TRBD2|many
TGTGCCAGTAGGGGCGGGGGGGGAAGATACAATGAGCAGTTCTTC
CASRGGGGRYNEQFF
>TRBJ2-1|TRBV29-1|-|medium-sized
TGCAGCGTCGTACCCCAGGCAGGGTTTCGATACAATGAGCAGTTCTTC
CSVVPQAGFRYNEQFF
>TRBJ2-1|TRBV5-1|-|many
TGCGCCAGCAGCTTGGCCGCGGTGTCCTACAATGAGCAGTTCTTC
CASSLAAVSYNEQFF
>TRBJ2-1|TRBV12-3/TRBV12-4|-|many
TGTGCCAGCAGTTTCAACTTGGGGGGGCGATCCTACAATGAGCAGTTCTTC
CASSFNLGGRSYNEQFF
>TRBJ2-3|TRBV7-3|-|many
TGTGCCAGCAGCTCTGGCGGAGTACTAGATACGCAGTATTTT
CASSSGGVLDTQYF
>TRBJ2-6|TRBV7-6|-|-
TGTGCCTGCAGCTTGGCCGGGCGCCATCCTGGGGCCAACGTCCTGACTTTC
CACSLAGRHPGANVLTF
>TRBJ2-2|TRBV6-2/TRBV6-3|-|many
TGTGCCAGCAGCCTAGATCGGACAGAGAACACCGGGGAGCTGTTTTTT
CASSLDRTENTGELFF
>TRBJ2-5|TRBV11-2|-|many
TGTGCCAGCAGCTTAGGATTGTACCAAGAGACCCAGTACTTC
CASSLGLYQETQYF
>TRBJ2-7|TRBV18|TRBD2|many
TGTGCCAGCTCACCTTCTTTGGGACTAGCGGGGAGCTCCTACGAGCAGTACTTC
CASSPSLGLAGSSYEQYF
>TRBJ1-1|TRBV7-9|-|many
TGTGCCAGCAGCTTAGGCTCCAGATTGAACACTGAAGCTTTCTTT
CASSLGSRLNTEAFF
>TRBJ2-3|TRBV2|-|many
TGTGCCAGCAGTGAAGCCTTCAGAACAGATACGCAGTATTTT
CASSEAFRTDTQYF
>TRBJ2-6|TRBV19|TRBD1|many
TGTGCCAGTAGACCGGGACAGTGGATCTCTGGGGCCAACGTCCTGACTTTC
CASRPGQWISGANVLTF
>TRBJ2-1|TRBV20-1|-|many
TGCAGTGCTACCCCCCAGGATGAGCAGTTCTTC
CSATPQDEQFF
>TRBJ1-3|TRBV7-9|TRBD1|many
TGTGCCAGCAGCGAACGGACAGGGGGAAACACCATATATTTT
CASSERTGGNTIYF
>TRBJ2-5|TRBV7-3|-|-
TGTGCCAGCAGCTTATATCCTATTCCCTTATCCGAGACCCAGTCCTTC
CASSLYPIPLSETQSF
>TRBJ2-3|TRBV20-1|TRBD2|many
TGCAGTGCTAGAGTGGGGGGGGTGGCAGATACGCAGTATTTT
CSARVGGVADTQYF
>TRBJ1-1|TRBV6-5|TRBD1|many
TGTGCCAGCAGTTACAACGGACAGGGCGGTGGGGCTTTCTTT
CASSYNGQGGGAFF
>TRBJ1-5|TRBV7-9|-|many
TGTGCCAGCAGCTTATCAGGGAGGACAAGTGATCCCCAGCATTTT
CASSLSGRTSDPQHF
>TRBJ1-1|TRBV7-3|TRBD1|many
TGTGCCAGCAGCCTCACAGGGGGCACTGAAGCTTTCTTT
CASSLTGGTEAFF
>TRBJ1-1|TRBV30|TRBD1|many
TGTGCCTGGAGTGAGACAGGGGAGGGCACTGAAGCTTTCTTT
CAWSETGEGTEAFF
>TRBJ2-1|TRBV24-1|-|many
TGTGCCACGTCGGGCCGAATCCAGGATGAGCAGTTCTTC
CATSGRIQDEQFF